Following are 27 T cell receptor beta chains from one sample sequenced in a study of cytomegalovirus exposure and HLA in healthy donors. The PCR had 60 Vbeta and 13 Jbeta primers. The repertoire was sequenced with immunoSEQ multiplex PCR; TCRdb's copy has only in-frame clones and lacks some. The profile shows about 110,000 clones, roughly 82% of them singletons. Sample: PBMCs. All receptors derive from a man aged 25 to 40 in good health and CMV-seropositive.

This clone was found a few times. The rearrangement uses TRBV5-6 and TRBJ1-1, with D possibly being TRBD1 (5 bases). Trimming took 4 bases from V and 0 from J, leaving 10 bases between them. This CDR3 comprises 14 residues. The V gene's germline CDR1 is SGHDT and CDR2 YYEEEE. The CDR3, as DNA: TGTGCCAGCAGCCCAACAGGCTTGAACACTGAAGCTTTCTTT. Its translation is CASSPTGLNTEAFF.

The chain carries TRBV5-1 and TRBJ1-1; D might be TRBD1 (6 bases). The V end lost 0 bases, the J end lost 0 bases, and 9 bases lay between the germline ends. The CDR3 has 15 residues. The germline V gene encodes CDR1 SGHRS and CDR2 YFSETQ. CDR3 residues: CASSLARTVNTEAFF. Here the CDR3 DNA reads TGCGCCAGCAGCTTGGCTAGGACAGTGAACACTGAAGCTTTCTTT. Based on the CDR3 plus reference TRBV5-1 and TRBJ1-1, the full variable domain is KAGVTQTPRYLIKTRGQQVTLSCSPISGHRSVSWYQQTPGQGLQFLFEYFSETQRNKGNFPGRFSGRQFSNSRSEMNVSTLELGDSALYLCASSLARTVNTEAFFGQGTRLTVV.

V gene TRBV5-1 combines with J gene TRBJ1-6; tentatively, D is TRBD1 (5 bases). In germline, CDR1 is SGHRS, CDR2 YFSETQ. Trimming left V 4 bases short and J 7 bases short, with 15 bases between. This CDR3 region has 15 residues. The CDR3 here is CASSIDSPQNSPLHF. CDR3 coding DNA: TGCGCCAGCAGCATTGACAGCCCCCAGAATTCACCCCTCCACTTT.

In regard to this clone: This specimen includes other DNA sequences encoding the same CDR3. The chain has TRBV7-8 and TRBJ2-1, with TRBD2 matching over 8 bases. In germline, CDR1 is SGHVS, CDR2 FQNEAQ. With 0 bases clipped from V and 4 bases from J, the junction kept 5 bases outside the gene matches. This CDR3 comprises 16 residues. The CDR3 protein is CASSLARGGGYNEQFF. The CDR3 bases are TGTGCCAGCAGCTTAGCCCGGGGGGGCGGTTACAATGAGCAGTTCTTC.

This clone was counted a few times. The rearrangement links TRBV2 to TRBJ2-1, with TRBD2 matching over 14 bases. The CDR3 runs to 14 residues. The V gene's germline CDR1 is SNHLY and CDR2 FYNNEI. The trim removed 7 bases at V and 10 bases at J, leaving 6 bases unmatched. CDR3 in amino acids: CASTPGLAGVEQFF. Here the CDR3 DNA reads TGTGCCAGCACACCGGGACTAGCGGGGGTCGAGCAGTTCTTC.

The chain has TRBV14 and TRBJ2-2; D possibly corresponds to TRBD1 (6 bases). Per germline, CDR1 SGHDN and CDR2 FVKESK. With 2 bases removed from V and 3 bases from J, the gap between germline ends came to 13 bases. There are 16 residues in the CDR3. The CDR3 region has the DNA TGTGCCAGCAGCCAACTTGACAGGACCCACACCGGGGAGCTGTTTTTT. Its protein is CASSQLDRTHTGELFF.

The J gene is TRBJ2-5, the V gene TRBV25-1, with TRBD2 matching over 8 bases. The germline CDR1 and CDR2 sequences are MGHDK and SYGVNS. This CDR3 has 15 residues. Germline trimming cut 3 bases from V and 1 base from J; bases unmatched to any gene: 4. The DNA for the CDR3 is TGTGCCAGCAGTGATATCGGGGGGGCCCAAGAGACCCAGTACTTC. This codes for CASSDIGGAQETQYF.

The chain has TRBV19 and TRBJ1-1; D possibly corresponds to TRBD1 (5 bases). V gave up 3 bases and J gave up 4 bases, with 12 bases separating them. Germline V gives CDR1 LNHDA, CDR2 SQIVND (reference sequence). The CDR3 contains 14 residues. The CDR3 spells CASSIQGTSTEAFF. The CDR3 nucleotides are TGTGCCAGTAGTATCCAGGGTACGAGCACTGAAGCTTTCTTT.

The chain employs TRBV6-5 and TRBJ1-2; D perhaps matches TRBD1 (6 bases). V shed 8 bases and J shed 8 bases, with 15 bases lying between them. This CDR3 is 12 amino acids long. Per the germline V gene, CDR1 is MNHEY and CDR2 is SVGAGI. The DNA of the CDR3 is TGTGCCAGCCGAACGGGGGGCCAGGGCTACACCTTC. Its protein product is CASRTGGQGYTF.

CDR3: CASSTGGTLLQTQYF. The CDR3 nucleotides are TGTGCCAGCTCGACAGGGGGCACCCTTTTGCAGACCCAGTACTTC. This chain joins TRBV19 and TRBJ2-5; 10 bases line up with TRBD1. The CDR3 has 15 residues. CDR1 LNHDA and CDR2 SQIVND come from the germline V gene (reference sequence). The trim removed 9 bases at V and 6 bases at J, leaving 13 bases unmatched.

This clone has only one observation. The genes are TRBV11-2 and TRBJ2-3; 11 positions match TRBD2. The J segment lost 0 bases and the V segment lost 5 bases, leaving 4 bases of the junction unmatched. This CDR3 comprises 16 residues. Germline-derived CDR1 and CDR2 are SGHAT and FQNNGV. CDR3 DNA sequence: TGTGCCAGCAGCCTTAGCGGGGGGGCTAGCACAGATACGCAGTATTTT. This sequence encodes CASSLSGGASTDTQYF.

In nucleotides, the CDR3 is TGTGCCAGTAGTGGAGGACCAGATACGCAGTATTTT. This gives the protein CASSGGPDTQYF. V gene TRBV19 combines with J gene TRBJ2-3, with a weak D call TRBD2 (5 bases). The CDR3 covers 12 residues. Looked up from germline, CDR1 is LNHDA and CDR2 is SQIVND (reference sequence). The ends were cut back, 5 bases at V and 4 bases at J, with 7 bases in the middle.

Points on this clone: This specimen includes other DNA sequences encoding the same CDR3. V is TRBV2 and J is TRBJ1-2; 8 bases align to TRBD1. The CDR3 runs to 14 residues. CDR1 is SNHLY, CDR2 FYNNEI, per germline. V was clipped by 6 bases and J by 4 bases; unmatched bases: 7. As DNA, the CDR3 is TGTGCCAGCAGCGGACAGGGCCCCCTCTATGGCTACACCTTC. As protein: CASSGQGPLYGYTF. Drawing the rest from reference TRBV2 and TRBJ1-2, the complete variable domain is EPEVTQTPSHQVTQMGQEVILRCVPISNHLYFYWYRQILGQKVEFLVSFYNNEISEKSEIFDDQFSVERPDGSNFTLKIRSTKLEDSAMYFCASSGQGPLYGYTFGSGTRLTVV.

The rearrangement uses TRBV5-5 and TRBJ2-7; D remains unclear. Trimming took 2 bases from V and 2 from J, leaving 11 bases between them. The CDR3 length is 14 residues. Germline V gene sequence: CDR1 SGHKS, CDR2 YYEKEE (reference sequence). The CDR3 DNA reads TGTGCCAGCAGCTTTGAACTGTTCACCTACGAGCAGTACTTC. Protein: CASSFELFTYEQYF.

Details on this clone: This specimen includes other DNA sequences encoding the same CDR3. The rearrangement uses TRBV30 and TRBJ1-5, with D uncertain. Germline CDR1 reads GTSNPN; CDR2 reads SVGIG (reference sequence). Deletions cut 0 bases from V and 2 bases from J, with 5 bases between. This CDR3 has 13 residues. The CDR3 region is CAWSVRGNQPQHF. For the CDR3, the DNA is TGTGCCTGGAGTGTGAGAGGCAATCAGCCCCAGCATTTT. The whole variable domain, remainder taken from reference TRBV30 and TRBJ1-5, is SQTIHQWPATLVQPVGSPLSLECTVEGTSNPNLYWYRQAAGRGLQLLFYSVGIGQISSEVPQNLSASRPQDRQFILSSKKLLLSDSGFYLCAWSVRGNQPQHFGDGTRLSIL.

The V gene is TRBV28, the J gene TRBJ1-3; no firm D call. CDR3 size: 12 residues. V lost 7 bases, J lost 2 bases, and 6 bases lay in between. Germline-derived CDR1 and CDR2 are MDHEN and SYDVKM. The CDR3 DNA sequence: TGTGCCAGCACCCTAGCTGGAAACACCATATATTTT. It codes for CASTLAGNTIYF.

The chain joins TRBV7-2 to TRBJ1-2; 8 nucleotides line up with TRBD1. This CDR3 region has 13 residues. CDR1 and CDR2 from the germline V gene are SGHTA and FQGNSA. V lost 4 bases and J lost 6; bases outside the gene matches: 4. CDR3 residues: CASSYGQGDGYTF. CDR3 DNA sequence: TGTGCCAGCAGCTATGGACAGGGTGATGGCTACACCTTC.

The chain combines TRBV19 with TRBJ1-1; perhaps TRBD1 as D (6 bases). The CDR3 spans 14 residues. Trimming shortened V by 1 base and J by 5 bases, and 11 bases separated the two germline ends. The germline V gene encodes CDR1 LNHDA and CDR2 SQIVND (reference sequence). This CDR3 reads CASSIALTGTEAFF. For the CDR3, the DNA is TGTGCCAGTAGTATAGCCCTGACAGGAACTGAAGCTTTCTTT.

The sample holds a few counts of this clone. The rearrangement uses TRBV9 and TRBJ1-5; tentative D call: TRBD1 (6 bases). This CDR3 is built from 15 residues. V lost 0 bases and J lost 4, with 11 bases in between. The V gene's germline CDR1 is SGDLS and CDR2 YYNGEE. CDR3: CASSVGWGTNQPQHF. Written as DNA, the CDR3 is TGTGCCAGCAGCGTAGGATGGGGGACAAATCAGCCCCAGCATTTT.

V and J are TRBV6-5 and TRBJ1-2; possibly TRBD1 for D (5 bases). The CDR3 is 16 residues long. V was pared by 0 bases and J by 0 bases, with 11 bases between. Germline V gene lookup returns CDR1 MNHEY and CDR2 SVGAGI. The CDR3 region is CASSYSMNRPNYGYTF. The CDR3, as DNA: TGTGCCAGCAGTTACTCGATGAACAGGCCTAACTATGGCTACACCTTC.

The chain combines TRBV19 with TRBJ1-5; unclear D gene. The V end lost 5 bases, the J end lost 4 bases, and 9 bases lay between the germline ends. The CDR3 spans 13 residues. Germline values: CDR1 LNHDA, CDR2 SQIVND (reference sequence). The CDR3 coding sequence is TGTGCCAGTAGTCCGGGATCAAATCAGCCCCAGCATTTT. It specifies CASSPGSNQPQHF.

The chain carries TRBV6-1 and TRBJ1-2; D might be TRBD1 (5 bases). The CDR3 has 16 amino acids. The germline gives CDR1 MNHNS, CDR2 SASEGT. The V end lost 2 bases, the J end lost 5 bases, and 18 bases lay between the germline ends. The CDR3 DNA reads as TGTGCCAGCAGTGAATTTGTGGTGACAGAAAAATATGGCTACACCTTC. Translating gives CASSEFVVTEKYGYTF.

CDR3 loop: CASSAFHGQNSGNTIYF. The CDR3 region has the DNA TGTGCCAGCAGCGCGTTCCACGGACAGAACTCTGGAAACACCATATATTTT. This sequence joins TRBV9 and TRBJ1-3; D is possibly TRBD1 (6 bases). Trimming cost V 3 bases and J 0 bases, with 16 bases left between them. Per germline, CDR1 SGDLS and CDR2 YYNGEE. The CDR3 loop spans 17 amino acids.

The chain carries TRBV10-1 and TRBJ2-7; weak D call: TRBD2 (6 bases). V was shortened by 6 bases and J by 2 bases, with 11 bases between the two germline ends. Germline CDR1 reads WNHNN; CDR2 reads SYGVQD (reference sequence). This CDR3 is built from 13 residues. The CDR3 DNA is TGCGCCAGCAGCCCGGGGGAGGCCTACGAGCAGTACTTC. Translating gives CASSPGEAYEQYF.

The rearrangement links TRBV5-6 to TRBJ2-7; maybe TRBD2 (5 bases). Trimming took 0 bases from V and 2 from J, leaving 18 bases between them. The CDR3 spans 17 residues. The germline CDR1 and CDR2 sequences are SGHDT and YYEEEE. The DNA for the CDR3 is TGTGCCAGCAGCTTGGAAGGTAGGACTTATTATCCCTACGAGCAGTACTTC. Protein product: CASSLEGRTYYPYEQYF.

The chain has TRBV21-1 and TRBJ2-7; the DNA was not compared with TRBD2, the D call given in the table. TRBV21-1 is a known pseudogene. The CDR3 sequence is 14 residues long. The CDR3: CASSPREVSYEQYF. The CDR3 nucleotides read TGTGCCAGCAGCCCGCGGGAGGTCAGCTACGAGCAGTACTTC.

The chain recombines TRBV10-1 with TRBJ2-4; D is uncertain. The CDR3 covers 11 residues. Trimming stripped 3 bases from V and 13 bases from J, with 10 bases between. Germline V gives CDR1 WNHNN, CDR2 SYGVQD (reference sequence). In DNA, the CDR3 is TGCGCCAGCAGTGATCTTACCGGGCAGTACTTC. Translating it yields CASSDLTGQYF.